The 23 T cell receptor beta chains presented below share a single source sample, sequenced in a study of blood T cell repertoires in COVID-19. This table comes from immunoSEQ multiplex PCR, and its TCRdb copy is limited to in-frame clones, with some not included. This table has more than 90,000 clones, 85% appearing once. Sequenced material: peripheral blood. The origin of the receptors is an elderly man with acute or convalescent COVID-19.

V gene TRBV19 combines with J gene TRBJ2-5; 7 bases are shared with TRBD2. The V gene end was trimmed by 5 bases and the J gene end by 7 bases; junction bases not matched to a gene: 10. Germline-derived CDR1 and CDR2 are LNHDA and SQIVND (reference sequence). The CDR3 length is 14 residues. CDR3 sequence reads: CASSPQRGYGTQYF. Written as DNA, the CDR3 is TGTGCCAGTAGTCCCCAGCGGGGCTATGGGACCCAGTACTTC.

This chain links TRBV6-1 with TRBJ2-7, with 12 bases fitting TRBD2. The CDR3 covers 16 residues. Germline CDR1 is MNHNS and CDR2 is SASEGT. The V segment lost 0 bases and the J segment 6 bases; nucleotides outside the gene matches: 6. The CDR3 loop reads CASSEAPSGRAGEQYF. As DNA, the CDR3 is TGTGCCAGCAGTGAAGCACCTAGCGGGAGGGCCGGCGAGCAGTACTTC.

The J gene is TRBJ2-7, the V gene TRBV28; the match to TRBD2 covers 10 bases. The length of the CDR3 is 14 residues. The germline V gene has CDR1 MDHEN and CDR2 SYDVKM. J was trimmed by 7 bases and V by 4 bases; bases with no gene match: 7. The CDR3 reads CASSSLAGAGEQYF. The CDR3 region has the DNA TGTGCCAGCAGTTCCCTAGCGGGAGCGGGAGAGCAGTACTTC. Variable domain in full (rest from reference TRBV28 and TRBJ2-7): DVKVTQSSRYLVKRTGEKVFLECVQDMDHENMFWYRQDPGLGLRLIYFSYDVKMKEKGDIPEGYSVSREKKERFSLILESASTNQTSMYLCASSSLAGAGEQYFGPGTRLTVT.

The chain combines TRBV28 with TRBJ1-1; D remains unclear. V lost 2 bases, J lost 1 base, and 2 bases lay in between. CDR3 size: 12 residues. The V gene's germline CDR1 is MDHEN and CDR2 SYDVKM. Here the CDR3 reads CASSLQNTEAFF. The CDR3 nucleotides are TGTGCCAGCAGTTTACAGAACACTGAAGCTTTCTTT.

This sequence joins TRBV5-4 and TRBJ1-1; D is perhaps TRBD1 (6 bases). The CDR3 extends over 16 amino acids. Germline CDR1 is SGHNT and CDR2 is YYREEE (reference sequence). V was clipped by 0 bases and J by 9 bases, with 21 bases between them. The CDR3 loop reads CASSLGTERGNFKAFF. The DNA for the CDR3 is TGTGCCAGCAGCTTGGGGACAGAAAGGGGGAACTTTAAAGCTTTCTTT.

The J gene is TRBJ1-5, the V gene TRBV28; D may be TRBD1 (6 bases). V gave up 10 bases and J gave up 0 bases, with 13 bases separating them. Germline V gene data show CDR1 as MDHEN and CDR2 as SYDVKM. The CDR3 has 14 amino acids. This CDR3 reads CATSGAYSNQPQHF. DNA of the CDR3: TGTGCCACCTCAGGGGCGTATAGCAATCAGCCCCAGCATTTT.

The gene calls are TRBV28 and TRBJ2-1, with D perhaps matching TRBD1 (7 bases). The CDR3 is made up of 15 amino acids. V lost 10 bases and J lost 4, with 20 bases in between. Germline CDR1 MDHEN, CDR2 SYDVKM. The CDR3 here is CATSGGQEGYNEQFF. CDR3 bases: TGTGCCACCTCAGGAGGACAGGAGGGATACAATGAGCAGTTCTTC. The full variable domain, in which reference TRBV28 and TRBJ2-1 provide the parts outside the CDR3, is DVKVTQSSRYLVKRTGEKVFLECVQDMDHENMFWYRQDPGLGLRLIYFSYDVKMKEKGDIPEGYSVSREKKERFSLILESASTNQTSMYLCATSGGQEGYNEQFFGPGTRLTVL.

The chain uses TRBV21-1 and TRBJ2-7; the table's D call of TRBD2 was not tested on the DNA. TRBV21-1 is classified as a pseudogene. The CDR3 has 15 amino acids. CDR3 in DNA: TGTGCCAGCAGAACTAGCGGGAGAAACACCTACGAGCAGTACTTC. It codes for CASRTSGRNTYEQYF.

This sequence joins TRBV7-2 and TRBJ1-3; no clear D. Looked up from germline, CDR1 is SGHTA and CDR2 is FQGNSA. V lost 1 base and J lost 0, with 7 bases in between. The CDR3 covers 15 residues. CDR3: CASSLGGNSGNTIYF. CDR3 in DNA: TGTGCCAGCAGCTTAGGAGGGAACTCTGGAAACACCATATATTTT.

The V and J genes are TRBV7-2 and TRBJ2-3; 9 bases align to TRBD2. Germline CDR1 reads SGHTA; CDR2 reads FQGNSA. The CDR3 runs 16 residues. V dropped 7 bases and J dropped 4; count of bases not matched to a gene: 12. Here the CDR3 DNA reads TGTGCCAGCACTCAAGGGGCTAGCGGGACCGCAGATACGCAGTATTTT. Translation: CASTQGASGTADTQYF.

The chain carries TRBV5-4 and TRBJ2-5, with 7 bases lining up with TRBD2. CDR1 and CDR2 (germline): SGHNT, YYREEE (reference sequence). The V and J ends lost 0 bases and 3 bases, in that order; junction bases with no gene match: 5. This CDR3 comprises 15 residues. The CDR3 DNA reads TGTGCCAGCAGCTTGGCCAGGGAGGGAAAAGAGACCCAGTACTTC. Translation gives CASSLAREGKETQYF.

This chain uses TRBV28 with TRBJ1-2; TRBD1 is a possible D gene (5 bases). The CDR3 runs 15 residues. V gave up 7 bases and J gave up 3 bases, with 18 bases separating them. Germline V lookup: CDR1 MDHEN, CDR2 SYDVKM. CDR3 sequence: CASTTNGPGHYGYTF. The CDR3 DNA follows: TGTGCCAGCACCACAAACGGCCCAGGGCACTATGGCTACACCTTC.

The chain uses TRBV15 and TRBJ2-7; 8 bases map to TRBD2. Germline V gene data show CDR1 as LNHNV and CDR2 as YYDKDF (reference sequence). The CDR3 is 15 amino acids. The V segment lost 1 base and the J segment 4 bases; nucleotides outside the gene matches: 6. This CDR3 is CATSRVGLAGYEQYF. The CDR3, as DNA: TGTGCCACCAGCAGAGTTGGTCTAGCGGGTTACGAGCAGTACTTC.

J is TRBJ2-3 and V is TRBV27; a weak D match, TRBD2 (5 bases). Germline V gene lookup returns CDR1 MNHEY and CDR2 SMNVEV (reference sequence). This CDR3 is 13 amino acids long. The ends were cut back, 6 bases at V and 4 bases at J, with 11 bases in the middle. The CDR3 DNA follows: TGTGCCAGCAGGGAGGAGTCCGCAGATACGCAGTATTTT. This gives the protein CASREESADTQYF.

The chain recombines TRBV29-1 with TRBJ1-1; maybe TRBD1 (5 bases). V was pared by 3 bases and J by 5 bases, with 13 bases between. CDR1 SQVTM and CDR2 ANQGSEA come from the germline V gene. This CDR3 is 13 amino acids long. The CDR3 coding sequence is TGCAGCGTTGAGACGTGGGGCGGTACTGAAGCTTTCTTT. Translating it yields CSVETWGGTEAFF.

In its sample, this clone was seen once. The genes are TRBV5-1 and TRBJ2-1; 7 bases map to TRBD1. Trimming at V came to 6 bases and at J to 5 bases, leaving 8 bases not matched to a gene. CDR1 is SGHRS and CDR2 is YFSETQ in the germline V gene. This CDR3 contains 14 residues. In nucleotides, the CDR3 is TGCGCCAGCAAGAACAGGGGAAGGGACAATGAGCAGTTCTTC. Translation gives CASKNRGRDNEQFF.

This clone was recorded only once. The chain combines TRBV7-3 with TRBJ2-3; the D gene is possibly TRBD2 (5 bases). Germline V lookup: CDR1 SGHTA, CDR2 FQGTGA. Trimming cost V 2 bases and J 5 bases, with 11 bases left between them. The CDR3 spans 14 residues. DNA of the CDR3: TGTGCCAGCAGCTTAGGGAGTGTAGGAGATACGCAGTATTTT. Translated: CASSLGSVGDTQYF. Full variable domain (rest looked up from reference TRBV7-3 and TRBJ2-3): GAGVSQTPSNKVTEKGKYVELRCDPISGHTALYWYRQSLGQGPEFLIYFQGTGAADDSGLPNDRFFAVRPEGSVSTLKIQRTERGDSAVYLCASSLGSVGDTQYFGPGTRLTVL.

This clone appeared a few times. The chain links TRBV4-2 to TRBJ2-7; 8 bases match TRBD1. The CDR3 extends over 17 amino acids. J gave up 4 bases and V 0 bases, and 11 bases lay outside the gene matches. Germline CDR1 reads LGHNA; CDR2 reads YNFKEQ. Here the CDR3 reads CASSQEPGGQGGYEQYF. The CDR3 nucleotides are TGTGCCAGCAGCCAAGAACCCGGCGGACAGGGTGGGTACGAGCAGTACTTC.

The DNA for the CDR3 is TGTGCCATGATCCGGGACAGGGGAAACAATGAGCAGTTCTTC. This gives the protein CAMIRDRGNNEQFF. The chain couples TRBV5-4 to TRBJ2-1; TRBD1 matches 10 bases. The germline V gene has CDR1 SGHNT and CDR2 YYREEE (reference sequence). The CDR3 has 14 amino acids. V lost 9 bases to trimming and J lost 5 bases; unmatched junction nucleotides: 8.

This chain uses TRBV27 with TRBJ2-1, with D possibly being TRBD1 (6 bases). The germline V and J ends were trimmed by 3 bases and 1 base, with 10 bases remaining between them. Per the germline V gene, CDR1 is MNHEY and CDR2 is SMNVEV (reference sequence). The CDR3 has 15 amino acids. CDR3 DNA sequence: TGTGCCAGCAGTTTCAGACAGGTGTCCTACAATGAGCAGTTCTTC. Encoded protein: CASSFRQVSYNEQFF.

A few counts support this clone. This chain uses TRBV24-1 with TRBJ1-5; the match to TRBD1 covers 10 bases. Germline V gene sequence: CDR1 KGHDR, CDR2 SFDVKD. CDR3 length: 17 amino acids. Losses at the gene ends were 2 bases for V and 3 bases for J; bases not matched to a gene: 6. The chain's CDR3 is CATSDSSGTGVNQPQHF. Here the CDR3 DNA reads TGTGCCACCAGTGATTCTTCCGGGACAGGGGTCAATCAGCCCCAGCATTTT.

This clone was counted between two and nine times. The rearrangement joins TRBV29-1 to TRBJ1-4; D call uncertain. Germline V CDR1 and CDR2: SQVTM, ANQGSEA. Trimming took off 6 bases at V and 0 bases at J, with 8 bases between the two ends. The CDR3 runs to 13 residues. The CDR3 DNA sequence: TGCAGCGTGATAGACACAACTAATGAAAAACTGTTTTTT. Translation gives CSVIDTTNEKLFF. Drawing the rest from reference TRBV29-1 and TRBJ1-4, the complete variable domain is SAVISQKPSRDICQRGTSLTIQCQVDSQVTMMFWYRQQPGQSLTLIATANQGSEATYESGFVIDKFPISRPNLTFSTLTVSNMSPEDSSIYLCSVIDTTNEKLFFGSGTQLSVL.

The gene calls are TRBV6-5 and TRBJ2-3; 16 bases line up with TRBD2. CDR3 length: 16 residues. Trimming took 2 bases from V and 4 from J; bases not matched to a gene: 0. The V gene's germline CDR1 is MNHEY and CDR2 SVGAGI. The CDR3 nucleotides read TGTGCCAGCAGTTACGGGACTAGCGGGAGGGCAGATACGCAGTATTTT. Encoded protein: CASSYGTSGRADTQYF.